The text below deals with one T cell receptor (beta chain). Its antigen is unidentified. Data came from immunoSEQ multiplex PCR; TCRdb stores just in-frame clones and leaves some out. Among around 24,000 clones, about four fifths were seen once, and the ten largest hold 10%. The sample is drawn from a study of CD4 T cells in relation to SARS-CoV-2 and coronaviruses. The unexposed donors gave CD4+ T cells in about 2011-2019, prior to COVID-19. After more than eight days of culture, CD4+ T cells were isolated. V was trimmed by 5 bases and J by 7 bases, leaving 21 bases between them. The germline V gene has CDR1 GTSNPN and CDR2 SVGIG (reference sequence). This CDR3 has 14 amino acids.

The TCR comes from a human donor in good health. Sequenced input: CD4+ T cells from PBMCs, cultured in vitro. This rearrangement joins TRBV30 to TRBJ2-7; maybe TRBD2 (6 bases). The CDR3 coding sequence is TGTGCCTGGGGGGGGAGAAGGGCCTACGTGGAGCAGTACTTC. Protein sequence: CAWGGRRAYVEQYF.